This T cell receptor beta chain was identified during a study of blood T cell repertoires in COVID-19 (dated by TCRdb to 2020 to 2022). General notes on the study: Collaborator samples came from the United States, Italy and Spain and covered acute and convalescent phases of COVID-19. The material from the prospective study consisted of cDNA or gDNA derived from T cells, B-cell-depleted T cells, or PBMCs. Deeply sampled blood TCRbeta repertoires from subjects exposed to, actively infected with, or recovered from COVID-19 were included in the dataset. The repertoires were released in a freely available public database meant as a resource for research on the immune response to SARS-CoV-2. Samples were obtained from the ongoing ImmuneRACE study (first 160 participants) and from 1,000 to 1,500 subjects provided by 6 global collaborators. The sample metadata nearly always contained a de-identified subject ID, COVID-19 status, age in years and sex. Where HLA class I and class II types were available, the types were taken from metadata supplied by the sample provider, not from assay-based typing.

Findings and caveats that apply to the study as a whole: The amount of clinical and demographic metadata varied by source and participant and was provided uncurated.

The CDR1 and CDR2 encoded by the germline V gene are SGHAT and FQNNGV. The CDR3 runs 15 amino acids, cysteine and phenylalanine included. Only the CDR3 region is kept as DNA, spanning 45 bases read in frame from base 1. V is pruned by 0 bases and J by 8 bases, leaving 8 bases of the junction without a gene match. One collaborating source in Seattle enrolled patients during active infection and followed them longitudinally through the course of disease. Collaborating institutions collected whole blood in K2EDTA tubes following their own protocols. Collaborator samples were shipped for TCRbeta analysis as frozen whole blood, isolated PBMCs, or DNA extracted from either sample type. TCRbeta CDR3 regions were amplified from genomic DNA using the immunoSEQ Assay, a bias-controlled multiplex PCR. Per the original workflow: Nucleated cell counts per sample were estimated from amplification of reference gene primers within the assay. Sequence reads were collapsed and filtered to measure the absolute abundance of every unique TCRbeta CDR3 rearrangement. For each sample, productive Simpson clonality was calculated as the square root of Simpson's diversity index over productive rearrangements. Not all clones reach the TCRdb copy of this immuneACCESS table, which keeps in-frame sequences only. Checked studies attribute under half of the gap to unresolved V genes and leave the rest unexplained. V and J calls and clone size are copied from that table; D and trimming were computed from the DNA. For this sample there are about 160,000 clones; less than 85% appear just once. Approximately 6.8% of the sample rests with the top ten.

On this clone: No cognate antigen has been identified for it. No much larger clonotype is one base removed from it; base qualities were not supplied.

The chain uses TRBV11-2 and TRBJ1-2, and 8 junctional nucleotides match TRBD1. The sample was peripheral blood. The sequence came from a woman in her 40s with COVID-19, enrolled during active disease. This receptor has the CDR3 CASSLDRGRGHGYTF. The nucleotides read TGTGCCAGCAGCTTAGATCGTGGCAGGGGGCACGGCTACACCTTC.